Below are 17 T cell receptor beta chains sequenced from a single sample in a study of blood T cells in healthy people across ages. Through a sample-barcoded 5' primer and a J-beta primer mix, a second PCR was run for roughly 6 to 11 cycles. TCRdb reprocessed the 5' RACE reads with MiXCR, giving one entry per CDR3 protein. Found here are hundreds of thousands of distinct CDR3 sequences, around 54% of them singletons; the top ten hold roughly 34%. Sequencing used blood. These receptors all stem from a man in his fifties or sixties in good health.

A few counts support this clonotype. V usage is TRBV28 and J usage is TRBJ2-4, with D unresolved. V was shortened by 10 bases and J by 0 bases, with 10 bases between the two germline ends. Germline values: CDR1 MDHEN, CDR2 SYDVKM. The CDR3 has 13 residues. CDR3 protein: CATSSLAKNIQYF. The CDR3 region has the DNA TGTGCCACGAGCAGTTTAGCCAAAAACATTCAGTACTTC.

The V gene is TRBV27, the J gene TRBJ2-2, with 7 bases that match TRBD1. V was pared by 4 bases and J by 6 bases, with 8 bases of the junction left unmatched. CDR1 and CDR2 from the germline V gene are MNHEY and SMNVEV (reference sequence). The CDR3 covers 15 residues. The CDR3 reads CASSSQGDGAGELFF. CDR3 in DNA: TGTGCCAGCAGTTCTCAGGGGGATGGGGCCGGGGAGCTGTTTTTT.

The CDR3 region is CASSPPRGSDNSPLHF. As DNA, the CDR3 is TGTGCCAGCAGTCCACCGAGGGGTTCGGATAATTCACCCCTCCACTTT. This chain joins TRBV28 and TRBJ1-6, with D possibly being TRBD1 (5 bases). Trimming cost V 5 bases and J 5 bases, with 16 bases left between them. The length of the CDR3 is 16 residues. From germline, CDR1 is MDHEN and CDR2 SYDVKM. The variable domain in full, with the rest retrieved from reference TRBV28 and TRBJ1-6, is DVKVTQSSRYLVKRTGEKVFLECVQDMDHENMFWYRQDPGLGLRLIYFSYDVKMKEKGDIPEGYSVSREKKERFSLILESASTNQTSMYLCASSPPRGSDNSPLHFGNGTRLTVT.

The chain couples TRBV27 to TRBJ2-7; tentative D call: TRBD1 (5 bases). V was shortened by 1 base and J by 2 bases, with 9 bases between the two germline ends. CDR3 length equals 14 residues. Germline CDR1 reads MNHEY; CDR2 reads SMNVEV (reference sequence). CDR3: CASSLLPGPYEQYF. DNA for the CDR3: TGTGCCAGCAGTTTATTGCCAGGGCCCTACGAGCAGTACTTC.

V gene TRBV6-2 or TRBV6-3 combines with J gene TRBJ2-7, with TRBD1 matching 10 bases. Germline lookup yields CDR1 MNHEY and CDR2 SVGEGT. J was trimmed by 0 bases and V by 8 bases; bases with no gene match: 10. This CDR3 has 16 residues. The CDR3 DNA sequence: TGTGCCAGCGACCGGACGGGACAGGGGAACTCCTACGAGCAGTACTTC. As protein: CASDRTGQGNSYEQYF.

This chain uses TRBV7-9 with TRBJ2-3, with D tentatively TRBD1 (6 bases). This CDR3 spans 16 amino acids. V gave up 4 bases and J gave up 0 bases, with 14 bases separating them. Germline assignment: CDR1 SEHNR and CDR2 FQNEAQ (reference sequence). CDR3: CASSYSGTYSTDTQYF. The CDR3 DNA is TGTGCCAGCAGCTACTCCGGGACATATAGCACAGATACGCAGTATTTT.

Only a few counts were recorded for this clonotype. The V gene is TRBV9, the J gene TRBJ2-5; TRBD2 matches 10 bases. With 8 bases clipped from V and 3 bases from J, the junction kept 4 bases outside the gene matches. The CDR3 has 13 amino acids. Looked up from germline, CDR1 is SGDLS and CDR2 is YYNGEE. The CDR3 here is CASTSGVEETQYF. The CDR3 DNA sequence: TGTGCCAGTACTAGCGGGGTCGAAGAGACCCAGTACTTC.

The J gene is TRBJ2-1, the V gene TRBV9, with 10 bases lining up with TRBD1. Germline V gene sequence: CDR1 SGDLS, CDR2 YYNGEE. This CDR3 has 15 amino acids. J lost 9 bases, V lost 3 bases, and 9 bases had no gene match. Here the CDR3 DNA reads TGTGCCAGCAGCGAGGGGACAGGGGCGGTCGGTGAGCAGTTCTTC. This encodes CASSEGTGAVGEQFF. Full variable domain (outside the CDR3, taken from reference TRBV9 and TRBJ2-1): DSGVTQTPKHLITATGQRVTLRCSPRSGDLSVYWYQQSLDQGLQFLIQYYNGEERAKGNILERFSAQQFPDLHSELNLSSLELGDSALYFCASSEGTGAVGEQFFGPGTRLTVL.

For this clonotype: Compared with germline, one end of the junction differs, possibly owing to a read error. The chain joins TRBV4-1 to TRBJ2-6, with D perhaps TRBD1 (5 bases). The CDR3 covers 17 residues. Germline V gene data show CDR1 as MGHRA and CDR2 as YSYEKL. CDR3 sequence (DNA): TGCGCCAGCAGCCAAGGCTTCAGGAGCTCTGGGGCCAACGCCCTGACTTTC. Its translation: CASSQGFRSSGANALTF.

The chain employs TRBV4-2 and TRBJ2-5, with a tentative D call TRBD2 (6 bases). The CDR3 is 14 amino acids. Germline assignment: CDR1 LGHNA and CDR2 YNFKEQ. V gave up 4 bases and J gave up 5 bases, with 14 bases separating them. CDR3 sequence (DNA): TGTGCCAGCAGCCTCGCGGGCGGGGATGAGACCCAGTACTTC. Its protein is CASSLAGGDETQYF.

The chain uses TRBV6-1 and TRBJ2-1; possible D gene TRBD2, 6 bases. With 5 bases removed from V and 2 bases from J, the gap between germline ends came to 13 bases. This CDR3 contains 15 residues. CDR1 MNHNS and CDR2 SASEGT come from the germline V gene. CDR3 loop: CASSSLSGPYNEQFF. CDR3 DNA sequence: TGTGCCAGCAGTTCTCTTAGCGGACCCTACAATGAGCAGTTCTTC.

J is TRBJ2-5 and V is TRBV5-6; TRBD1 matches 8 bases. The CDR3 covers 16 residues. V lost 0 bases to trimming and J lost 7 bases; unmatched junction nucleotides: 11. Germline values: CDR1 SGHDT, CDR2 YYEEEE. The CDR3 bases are TGTGCCAGCAGCTTGGGGACAGGGCTTACAGTTGGGACCCAGTACTTC. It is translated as CASSLGTGLTVGTQYF.

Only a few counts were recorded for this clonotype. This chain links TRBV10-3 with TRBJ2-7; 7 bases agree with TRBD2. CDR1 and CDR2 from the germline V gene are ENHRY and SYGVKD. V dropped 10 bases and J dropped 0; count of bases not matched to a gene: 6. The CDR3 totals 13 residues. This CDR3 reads CATSSGSSYEQYF. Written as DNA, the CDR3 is TGTGCCACCTCTAGCGGCAGCTCCTACGAGCAGTACTTC.

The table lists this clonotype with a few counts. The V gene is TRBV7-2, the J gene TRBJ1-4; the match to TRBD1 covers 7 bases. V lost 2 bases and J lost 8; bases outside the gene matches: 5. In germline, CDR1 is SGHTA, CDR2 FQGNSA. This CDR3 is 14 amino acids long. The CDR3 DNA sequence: TGTGCCAGCAGCTTACAGGGGGGTCCCGAAAAACTGTTTTTT. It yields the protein CASSLQGGPEKLFF. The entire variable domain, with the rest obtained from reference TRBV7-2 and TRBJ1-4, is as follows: GAGVSQSPSNKVTEKGKDVELRCDPISGHTALYWYRQSLGQGLEFLIYFQGNSAPDKSGLPSDRFSAERTGGSVSTLTIQRTQQEDSAVYLCASSLQGGPEKLFFGSGTQLSVL.

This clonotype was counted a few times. In DNA, the CDR3 is TGCAGTGCTAGAATGGGTGGGAGCCAAGAGACCCAGTACTTC. Translating gives CSARMGGSQETQYF. The rearrangement links TRBV20-1 to TRBJ2-5, with D possibly matching TRBD2 (5 bases). Trimming took 2 bases from V and 1 from J, leaving 11 bases between them. The CDR3 loop spans 14 amino acids. CDR1 DFQATT and CDR2 SNEGSKA come from the germline V gene (reference sequence).

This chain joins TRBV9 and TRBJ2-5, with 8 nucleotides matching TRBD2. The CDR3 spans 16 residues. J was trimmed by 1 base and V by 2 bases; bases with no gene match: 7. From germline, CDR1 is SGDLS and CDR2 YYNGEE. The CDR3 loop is CASSVLGLAVQETQYF. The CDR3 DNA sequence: TGTGCCAGCAGCGTTCTAGGACTAGCAGTCCAAGAGACCCAGTACTTC.

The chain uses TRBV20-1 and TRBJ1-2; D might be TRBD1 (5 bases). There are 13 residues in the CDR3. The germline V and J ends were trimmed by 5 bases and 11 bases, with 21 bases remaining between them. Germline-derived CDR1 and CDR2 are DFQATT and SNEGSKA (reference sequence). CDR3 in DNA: TGCAGTGCTTACAGTGGGGGTGATTACGGGTACACCTTC. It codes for CSAYSGGDYGYTF.